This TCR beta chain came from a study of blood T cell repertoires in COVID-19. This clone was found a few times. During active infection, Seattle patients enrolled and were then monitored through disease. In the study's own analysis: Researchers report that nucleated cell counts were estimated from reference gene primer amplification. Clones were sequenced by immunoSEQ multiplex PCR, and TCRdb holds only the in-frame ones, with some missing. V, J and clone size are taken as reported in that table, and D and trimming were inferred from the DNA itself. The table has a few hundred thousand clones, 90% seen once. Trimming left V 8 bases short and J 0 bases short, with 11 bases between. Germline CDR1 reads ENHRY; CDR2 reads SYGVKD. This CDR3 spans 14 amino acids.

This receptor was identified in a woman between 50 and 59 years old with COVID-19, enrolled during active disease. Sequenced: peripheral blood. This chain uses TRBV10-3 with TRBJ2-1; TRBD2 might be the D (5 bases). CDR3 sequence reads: CAIRPGGSYNEQFF. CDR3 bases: TGTGCCATCCGCCCCGGAGGCTCCTACAATGAGCAGTTCTTC.